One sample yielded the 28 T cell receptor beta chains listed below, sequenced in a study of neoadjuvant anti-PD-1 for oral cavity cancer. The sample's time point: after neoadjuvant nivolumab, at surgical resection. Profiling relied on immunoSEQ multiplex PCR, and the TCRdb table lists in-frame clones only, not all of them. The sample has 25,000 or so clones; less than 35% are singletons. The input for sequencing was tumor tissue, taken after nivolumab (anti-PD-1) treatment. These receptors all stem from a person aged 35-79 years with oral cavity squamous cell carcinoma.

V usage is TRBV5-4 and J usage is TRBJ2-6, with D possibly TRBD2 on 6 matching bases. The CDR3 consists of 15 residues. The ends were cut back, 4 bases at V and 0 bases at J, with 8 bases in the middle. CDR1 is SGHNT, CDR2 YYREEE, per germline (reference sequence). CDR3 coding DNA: TGTGCCAGCAGCAGGGACTCCTCTGGGGCCAACGTCCTGACTTTC. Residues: CASSRDSSGANVLTF.

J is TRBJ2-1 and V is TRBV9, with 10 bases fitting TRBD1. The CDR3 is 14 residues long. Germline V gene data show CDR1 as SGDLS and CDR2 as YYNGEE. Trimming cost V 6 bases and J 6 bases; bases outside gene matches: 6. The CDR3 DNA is TGTGCCAGCACAAGGGACAGGGGTCGCAATGAGCAGTTCTTC. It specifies CASTRDRGRNEQFF.

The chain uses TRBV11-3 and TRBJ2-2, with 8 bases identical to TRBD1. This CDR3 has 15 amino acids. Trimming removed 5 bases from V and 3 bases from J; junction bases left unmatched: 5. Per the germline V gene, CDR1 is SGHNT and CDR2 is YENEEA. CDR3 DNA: TGTGCCAGCAGCGCAGGGACAGGCTACACCGGGGAGCTGTTTTTT. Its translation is CASSAGTGYTGELFF.

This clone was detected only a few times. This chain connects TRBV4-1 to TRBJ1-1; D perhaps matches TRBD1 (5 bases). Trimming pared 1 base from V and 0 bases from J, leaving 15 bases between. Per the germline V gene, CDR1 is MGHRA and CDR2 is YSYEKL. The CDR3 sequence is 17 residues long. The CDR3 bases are TGCGCCAGCAGCCAAGTCCCGTGGGGGTTCGTGAACACTGAAGCTTTCTTT. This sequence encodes CASSQVPWGFVNTEAFF.

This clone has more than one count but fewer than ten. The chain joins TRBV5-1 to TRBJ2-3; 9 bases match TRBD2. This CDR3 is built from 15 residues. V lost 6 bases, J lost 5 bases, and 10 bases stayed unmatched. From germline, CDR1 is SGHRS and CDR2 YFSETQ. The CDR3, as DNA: TGCGCCAGCACCTCGGCGGGGGGGCATGGAGATACGCAGTATTTT. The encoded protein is CASTSAGGHGDTQYF.

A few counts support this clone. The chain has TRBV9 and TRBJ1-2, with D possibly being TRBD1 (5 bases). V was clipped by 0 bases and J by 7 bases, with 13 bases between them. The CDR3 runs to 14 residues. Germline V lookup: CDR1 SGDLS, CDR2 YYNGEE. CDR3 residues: CASSVAPQGGGYTF. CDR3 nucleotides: TGTGCCAGCAGCGTAGCCCCGCAGGGAGGTGGCTACACCTTC.

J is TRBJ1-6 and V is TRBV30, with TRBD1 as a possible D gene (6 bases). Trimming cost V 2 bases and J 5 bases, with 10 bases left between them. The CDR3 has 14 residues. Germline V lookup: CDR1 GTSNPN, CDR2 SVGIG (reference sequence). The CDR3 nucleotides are TGTGCCTGGAGTATAGGACAGAATAATTCACCCCTCCACTTT. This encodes CAWSIGQNNSPLHF.

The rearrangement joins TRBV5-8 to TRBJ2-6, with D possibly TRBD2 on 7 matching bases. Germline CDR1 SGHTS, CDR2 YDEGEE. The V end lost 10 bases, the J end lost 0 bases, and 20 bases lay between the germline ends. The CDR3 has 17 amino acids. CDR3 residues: CAQTTGGASSGANVLTF. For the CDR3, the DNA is TGTGCCCAAACCACTGGGGGGGCCAGCTCTGGGGCCAACGTCCTGACTTTC.

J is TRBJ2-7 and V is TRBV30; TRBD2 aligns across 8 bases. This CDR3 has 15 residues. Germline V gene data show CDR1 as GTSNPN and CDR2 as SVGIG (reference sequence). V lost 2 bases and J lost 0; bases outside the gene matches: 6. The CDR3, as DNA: TGTGCCTGGAGTCCCCTCGCGGGAGGCTCCTACGAGCAGTACTTC. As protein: CAWSPLAGGSYEQYF.

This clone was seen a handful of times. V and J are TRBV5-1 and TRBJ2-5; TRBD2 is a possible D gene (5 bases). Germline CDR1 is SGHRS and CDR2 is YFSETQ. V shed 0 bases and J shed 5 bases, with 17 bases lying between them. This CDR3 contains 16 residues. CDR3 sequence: CASSLALTITRETQYF. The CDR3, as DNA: TGCGCCAGCAGCTTGGCCCTGACTATCACGAGGGAGACCCAGTACTTC.

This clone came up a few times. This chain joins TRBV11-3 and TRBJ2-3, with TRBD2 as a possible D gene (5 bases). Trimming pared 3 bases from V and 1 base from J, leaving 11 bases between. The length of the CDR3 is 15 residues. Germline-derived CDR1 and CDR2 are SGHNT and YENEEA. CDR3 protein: CASSFGIVGTDTQYF. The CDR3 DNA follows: TGTGCCAGCAGCTTCGGGATTGTTGGCACAGATACGCAGTATTTT.

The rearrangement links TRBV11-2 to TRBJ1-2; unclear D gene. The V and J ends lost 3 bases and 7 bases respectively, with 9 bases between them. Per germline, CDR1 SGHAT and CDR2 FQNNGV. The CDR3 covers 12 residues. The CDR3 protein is CASSLAGPGYTF. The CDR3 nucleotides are TGTGCCAGCAGCTTGGCAGGTCCTGGCTACACCTTC.

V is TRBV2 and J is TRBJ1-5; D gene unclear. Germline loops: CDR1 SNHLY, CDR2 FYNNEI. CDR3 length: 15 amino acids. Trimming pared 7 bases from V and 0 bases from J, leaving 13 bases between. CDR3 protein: CASKLDLFSNQPQHF. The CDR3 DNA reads TGTGCCAGCAAATTGGACCTTTTTAGCAATCAGCCCCAGCATTTT.

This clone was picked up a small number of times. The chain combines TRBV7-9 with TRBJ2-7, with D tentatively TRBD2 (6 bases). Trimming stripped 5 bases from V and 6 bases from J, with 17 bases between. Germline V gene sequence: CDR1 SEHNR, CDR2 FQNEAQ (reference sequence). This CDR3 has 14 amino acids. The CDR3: CASSPRDRSTEQYF. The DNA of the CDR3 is TGTGCCAGCAGCCCGCGGGACCGTTCCACCGAGCAGTACTTC.

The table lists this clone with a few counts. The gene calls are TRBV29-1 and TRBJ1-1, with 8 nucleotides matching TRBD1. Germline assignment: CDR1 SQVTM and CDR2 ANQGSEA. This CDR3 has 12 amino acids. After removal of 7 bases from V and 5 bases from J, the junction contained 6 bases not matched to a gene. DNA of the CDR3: TGCAGCGGGAAGAACAGGGGGACTGAAGCTTTCTTT. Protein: CSGKNRGTEAFF.

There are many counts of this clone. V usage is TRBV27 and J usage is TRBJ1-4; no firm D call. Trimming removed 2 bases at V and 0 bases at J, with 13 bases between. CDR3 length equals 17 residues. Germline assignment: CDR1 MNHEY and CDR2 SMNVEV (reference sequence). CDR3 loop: CASSLGRGKATNEKLFF. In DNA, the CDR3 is TGTGCCAGCAGTTTAGGGCGCGGAAAGGCAACTAATGAAAAACTGTTTTTT.

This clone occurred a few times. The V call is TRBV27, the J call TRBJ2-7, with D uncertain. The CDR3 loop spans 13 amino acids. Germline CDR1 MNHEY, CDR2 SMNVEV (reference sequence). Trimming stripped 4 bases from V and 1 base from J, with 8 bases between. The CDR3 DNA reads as TGTGCCAGCAGTTCTTTGGGGTCCTACGAGCAGTACTTC. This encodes CASSSLGSYEQYF.

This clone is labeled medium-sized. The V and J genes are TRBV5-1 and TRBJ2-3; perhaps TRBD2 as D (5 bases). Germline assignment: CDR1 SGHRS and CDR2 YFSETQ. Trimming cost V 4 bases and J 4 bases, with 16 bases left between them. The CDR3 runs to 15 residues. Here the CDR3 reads CASSPQRVDADTQYF. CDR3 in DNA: TGCGCCAGCAGCCCCCAGAGGGTGGACGCAGATACGCAGTATTTT.

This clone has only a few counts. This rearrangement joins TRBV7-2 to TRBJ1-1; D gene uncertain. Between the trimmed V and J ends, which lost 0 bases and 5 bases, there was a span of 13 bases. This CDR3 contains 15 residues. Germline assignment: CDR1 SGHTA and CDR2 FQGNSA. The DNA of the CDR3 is TGTGCCAGCAGCTTAGCGTTCGGCCTGGGGACTGAAGCTTTCTTT. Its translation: CASSLAFGLGTEAFF.

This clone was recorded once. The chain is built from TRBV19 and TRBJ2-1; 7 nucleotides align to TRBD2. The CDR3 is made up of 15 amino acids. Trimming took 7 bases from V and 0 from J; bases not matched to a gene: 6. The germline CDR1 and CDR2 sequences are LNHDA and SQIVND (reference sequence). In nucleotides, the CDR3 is TGTGCCAGTACCTTGGGGGGGAGCTCCTACAATGAGCAGTTCTTC. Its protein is CASTLGGSSYNEQFF.

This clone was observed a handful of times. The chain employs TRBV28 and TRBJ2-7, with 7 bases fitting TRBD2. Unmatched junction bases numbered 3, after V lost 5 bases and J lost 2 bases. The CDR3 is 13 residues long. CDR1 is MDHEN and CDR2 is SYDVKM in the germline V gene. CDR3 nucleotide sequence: TGTGCCAGCAGTGAACGGGGGGCCTACGAGCAGTACTTC. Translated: CASSERGAYEQYF.

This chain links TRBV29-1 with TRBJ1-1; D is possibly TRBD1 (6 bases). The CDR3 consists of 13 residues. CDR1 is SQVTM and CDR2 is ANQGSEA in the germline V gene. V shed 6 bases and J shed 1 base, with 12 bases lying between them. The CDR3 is CSVLKDRNTEAFF. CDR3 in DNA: TGCAGCGTCCTAAAGGACAGGAACACTGAAGCTTTCTTT.

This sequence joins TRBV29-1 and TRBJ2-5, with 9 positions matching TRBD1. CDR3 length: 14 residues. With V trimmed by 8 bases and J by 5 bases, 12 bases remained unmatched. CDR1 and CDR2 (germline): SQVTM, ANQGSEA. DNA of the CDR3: TGCAGCTCAACAGGGGGCGATGGGTGGGAGACCCAGTACTTC. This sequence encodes CSSTGGDGWETQYF. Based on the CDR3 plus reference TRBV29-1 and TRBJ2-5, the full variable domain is SAVISQKPSRDICQRGTSLTIQCQVDSQVTMMFWYRQQPGQSLTLIATANQGSEATYESGFVIDKFPISRPNLTFSTLTVSNMSPEDSSIYLCSSTGGDGWETQYFGPGTRLLVL.

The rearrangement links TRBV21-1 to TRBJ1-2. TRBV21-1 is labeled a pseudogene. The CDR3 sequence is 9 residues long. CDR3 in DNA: TGTGCCAGCACATCGGTCTACACCTTC. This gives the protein CASTSVYTF.

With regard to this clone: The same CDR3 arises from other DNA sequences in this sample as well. The CDR3 nucleotides are TGCAGCGTAGCTCGGGACAGGAACACTGAAGCTTTCTTT. Amino acid sequence: CSVARDRNTEAFF. V usage is TRBV29-1 and J usage is TRBJ1-1; the match to TRBD1 covers 7 bases. The V gene's germline CDR1 is SQVTM and CDR2 ANQGSEA. The ends lost 6 bases at V and 1 base at J; junction bases unmatched: 5. This CDR3 is 13 amino acids long.

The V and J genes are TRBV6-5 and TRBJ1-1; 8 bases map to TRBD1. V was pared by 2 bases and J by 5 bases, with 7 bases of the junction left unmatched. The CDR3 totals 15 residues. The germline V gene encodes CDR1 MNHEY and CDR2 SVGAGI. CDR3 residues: CASSYLRGLGTEAFF. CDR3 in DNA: TGTGCCAGCAGTTACCTCAGGGGGCTAGGGACTGAAGCTTTCTTT.

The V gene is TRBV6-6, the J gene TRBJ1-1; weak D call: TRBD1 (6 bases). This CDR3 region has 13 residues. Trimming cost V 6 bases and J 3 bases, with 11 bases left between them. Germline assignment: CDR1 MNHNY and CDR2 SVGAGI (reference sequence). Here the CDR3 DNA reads TGTGCCAGCAGGAGACAGGTGGACACTGAAGCTTTCTTT. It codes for CASRRQVDTEAFF.

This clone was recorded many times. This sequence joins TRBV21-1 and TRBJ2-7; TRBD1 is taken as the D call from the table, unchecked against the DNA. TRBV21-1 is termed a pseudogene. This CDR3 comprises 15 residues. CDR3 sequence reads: CASSKVRNSSYEQYF. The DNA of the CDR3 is TGTGCCAGCAGCAAAGTCCGCAACAGCTCCTACGAGCAGTACTTC.